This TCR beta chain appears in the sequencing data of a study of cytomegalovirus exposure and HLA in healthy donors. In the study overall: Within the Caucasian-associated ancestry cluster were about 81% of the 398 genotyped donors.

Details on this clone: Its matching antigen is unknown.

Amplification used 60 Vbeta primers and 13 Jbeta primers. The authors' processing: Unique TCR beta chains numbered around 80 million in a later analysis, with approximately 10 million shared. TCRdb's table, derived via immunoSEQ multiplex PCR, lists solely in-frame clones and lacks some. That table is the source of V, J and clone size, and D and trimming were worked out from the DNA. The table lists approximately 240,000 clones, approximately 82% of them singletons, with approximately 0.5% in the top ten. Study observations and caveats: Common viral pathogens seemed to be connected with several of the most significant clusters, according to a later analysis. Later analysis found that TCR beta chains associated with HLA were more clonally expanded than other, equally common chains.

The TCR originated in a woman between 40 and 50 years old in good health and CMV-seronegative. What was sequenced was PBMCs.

The CDR3 DNA reads TGTGCCAGCAGCTATCGGGGGTCCTACAATGAGCAGTTCTTC. This codes for CASSYRGSYNEQFF. The chain links TRBV7-3 to TRBJ2-1, with D perhaps matching TRBD2 (6 bases). CDR3 length: 14 amino acids. From germline, CDR1 is SGHTA and CDR2 FQGTGA. Trimming pared 4 bases from V and 1 base from J, leaving 8 bases between. The full variable domain, its missing parts supplied by reference TRBV7-3 and TRBJ2-1, is GAGVSQTPSNKVTEKGKYVELRCDPISGHTALYWYRQSLGQGPEFLIYFQGTGAADDSGLPNDRFFAVRPEGSVSTLKIQRTERGDSAVYLCASSYRGSYNEQFFGPGTRLTVL.